What follows describes a single TCR beta chain. cDNA prepared by RNA extraction and subsequent reverse transcription served as the template for sequencing. Clones were read by immunoSEQ multiplex PCR, and TCRdb kept only the in-frame ones, dropping some. The sample has 140,000 to 150,000 clones; around 50% are singletons. The CDR3 has 14 amino acids. Germline V lookup: CDR1 SGHRS, CDR2 YFSETQ. V dropped 4 bases and J dropped 2 bases, with 13 bases sitting between them. Regarding treatment: oral pan-JAK inhibitor, 5-10 mg twice daily. These data come from a study of CD8+ T cells in alopecia areata. The chain couples TRBV5-1 to TRBJ2-7; tentatively, D is TRBD1 (6 bases). The TCR sequence derives from a human donor with alopecia areata. The source material was CD8+ T cells sorted from blood, sampled at week 4, from a patient treated with tofacitinib. This chain's CDR3 is CASSRQENPYEQYF. CDR3 in DNA: TGCGCCAGCAGCCGACAGGAGAACCCCTACGAGCAGTACTTC.